The 10 T cell receptor beta chains below were found in one sample sequenced in a study of a mutant IDH1 vaccine in newly diagnosed glioma (dated by TCRdb to the early 2020s). These receptors have no known antigen. The sample's time point label, in plain terms: week 11, during vaccination. Each vaccine dose was 300 ug of a 20-mer mutant IDH1 peptide in Montanide, given subcutaneously with topical imiquimod. The library was built by means of the immunoSEQ multiplex PCR assay. Entries here come from immuneACCESS through TCRdb and include only in-frame sequences with V and J called. Some clones fail to appear in such tables; in the studies checked, an unresolved V gene covers under half of the shortfall, and the cause of the remainder is unknown. The sample table shows roughly 130,000 clones, and around 77% are seen once. The ten largest clones add up to 5.5% of the sample. The input for sequencing was PBMCs, taken from a glioma patient whose treatment included an IDH1 peptide vaccine. The receptors shown here come from a man aged 35 to 55 with glioma.

This clone came up once. The V and J genes are TRBV5-1 and TRBJ1-1, with TRBD1 matching 7 bases. Trimming cost V 3 bases and J 5 bases; bases outside gene matches: 10. Germline lookup yields CDR1 SGHRS and CDR2 YFSETQ. The CDR3 runs to 15 residues. CDR3 region: CASSSRQGGVTEAFF. CDR3 in DNA: TGCGCCAGCAGCTCACGACAGGGAGGCGTTACTGAAGCTTTCTTT.

This clone was detected a few times. The V and J genes are TRBV19 and TRBJ2-1; TRBD2 agrees at 14 bases. The CDR3 covers 17 residues. The germline V gene encodes CDR1 LNHDA and CDR2 SQIVND (reference sequence). The V gene end was trimmed by 5 bases and the J gene end by 7 bases; junction bases not matched to a gene: 10. The CDR3 loop is CASSGGLAGASRNEQFF. The CDR3 bases are TGTGCCAGTAGTGGGGGACTAGCGGGGGCCTCGAGGAATGAGCAGTTCTTC.

The chain uses TRBV28 and TRBJ1-5; the D gene is possibly TRBD1 (5 bases). Trimming removed 5 bases from V and 3 bases from J, with 14 bases in between. The CDR3 is 15 residues long. Germline-derived CDR1 and CDR2 are MDHEN and SYDVKM. CDR3 sequence reads: CASSPHQGNNQPQHF. CDR3 DNA: TGTGCCAGCAGTCCCCACCAGGGAAACAATCAGCCCCAGCATTTT.

The rearrangement joins TRBV14 to TRBJ1-2; D not resolved. Germline lookup yields CDR1 SGHDN and CDR2 FVKESK. This CDR3 spans 15 amino acids. Deletions cut 1 base from V and 8 bases from J, with 17 bases between. Written as DNA, the CDR3 is TGTGCCAGCAGCCAAGGAATAGGGCGCCCTTGGGGCTACACCTTC. This gives the protein CASSQGIGRPWGYTF.

The genes are TRBV5-6 and TRBJ2-5, with TRBD2 matching over 8 bases. This CDR3 is 15 amino acids long. CDR1 and CDR2 from the germline V gene are SGHDT and YYEEEE. J lost 1 base, V lost 3 bases, and 5 bases had no gene match. This CDR3 reads CASSYGTSSQETQYF. In DNA form, the CDR3 reads TGTGCCAGCAGCTACGGGACTAGTTCCCAAGAGACCCAGTACTTC.

The CDR3 is CASSTPENGDNEQYF. CDR3 coding DNA: TGTGCCAGTAGTACCCCCGAGAACGGGGACAACGAGCAGTACTTC. This chain uses TRBV19 with TRBJ2-7; tentative D call: TRBD1 (6 bases). Trimming pared 4 bases from V and 5 bases from J, leaving 18 bases between. The germline CDR1 and CDR2 sequences are LNHDA and SQIVND (reference sequence). The CDR3 sequence is 15 residues long.

The V gene is TRBV6-1, the J gene TRBJ2-1; possible D gene TRBD2, 6 bases. Germline loops: CDR1 MNHNS, CDR2 SASEGT. This CDR3 region has 11 residues. V gave up 11 bases and J gave up 6 bases, with 11 bases separating them. CDR3 residues: CASGEFNEQFF. CDR3 nucleotide sequence: TGTGCCTCGGGAGAATTCAATGAGCAGTTCTTC.

The chain recombines TRBV6-6 with TRBJ1-5; D gene uncertain. CDR1 and CDR2 (germline): MNHNY, SVGAGI (reference sequence). The length of the CDR3 is 13 residues. V was cut by 8 bases and J by 4 bases, with 12 bases left in between. DNA for the CDR3: TGTGCCAGCTCAAAGGCCGAGAATCAGCCCCAGCATTTT. Translation: CASSKAENQPQHF.

The sample holds one count of this clone. The chain is built from TRBV19 and TRBJ1-1, with 11 bases identical to TRBD1. Germline lookup yields CDR1 LNHDA and CDR2 SQIVND (reference sequence). After removal of 6 bases from V and 0 bases from J, the junction contained 6 bases not matched to a gene. The CDR3 length is 16 residues. CDR3 nucleotides: TGTGCCAGTAGCTATGGGACAGGGGGAATGAACACTGAAGCTTTCTTT. Translated, it gives CASSYGTGGMNTEAFF.

This rearrangement joins TRBV2 to TRBJ1-2; no clear D. Germline values: CDR1 SNHLY, CDR2 FYNNEI. The CDR3 is made up of 15 amino acids. Trimming removed 2 bases from V and 7 bases from J, with 17 bases in between. The CDR3, as DNA: TGTGCCAGCAGTGAATACTTGGGCCATGAATCTGGCTACACCTTC. Protein sequence: CASSEYLGHESGYTF.